This record looks at one T cell receptor beta chain sequence and its context. The junction had 4 bases not matched to a gene; V was cut back by 3 bases and J by 3 bases. Germline CDR1 reads LNHDA; CDR2 reads SQIVND (reference sequence). The CDR3 is made up of 14 amino acids. The data were obtained in a study of blood T cell repertoires in COVID-19. Assay: immunoSEQ multiplex PCR; the TCRdb copy retains only in-frame clones and omits some. In the table there are fewer than 300,000 clones, around 82% of which are singletons. This chain uses TRBV19 with TRBJ2-7, with 8 bases identical to TRBD1. The source material was peripheral blood. This TCR was recovered from a person aged 70 to 80 with COVID-19, enrolled during active disease. The CDR3 bases are TGTGCCAGTAGTATTATAGGACAGGGCTACGAGCAGTACTTC. Protein sequence: CASSIIGQGYEQYF.